The 32 T cell receptor beta chains below were found in one sample sequenced in a study of T cell repertoires in cytomegalovirus infection. MiXCR was run by TCRdb on the reads, yielding one entry per CDR3 protein. The table records approximately 490,000 distinct CDR3 sequences, around 10% of them present only once. Sequencing used PBMCs. These receptors all come from a human donor in good health (CMV status not recorded). Some clones in this sample may be carry-over from other donors' samples.

V gene TRBV9 combines with J gene TRBJ1-6; the D gene is possibly TRBD1 (5 bases). Per the germline V gene, CDR1 is SGDLS and CDR2 is YYNGEE. The V and J ends lost 7 bases and 10 bases respectively, with 15 bases between them. The CDR3 runs to 13 residues. The CDR3 coding sequence is TGTGCCAGCTCAGGGTGGCAGCCGTCACCCCTCCACTTT. Encoded protein: CASSGWQPSPLHF.

This clonotype was counted ten times or more. V and J are TRBV5-4 and TRBJ1-2; 9 bases agree with TRBD1. This CDR3 has 15 residues. J gave up 6 bases and V 5 bases, and 11 bases lay outside the gene matches. CDR1 is SGHNT and CDR2 is YYREEE in the germline V gene (reference sequence). CDR3 sequence reads: CASRLGQGISDGYTF. Written as DNA, the CDR3 is TGTGCCAGCAGGCTGGGACAGGGAATCAGCGATGGCTACACCTTC.

This clonotype showed up just a few times. The gene calls are TRBV9 and TRBJ2-1; TRBD2 is a possible D gene (6 bases). The CDR3 sequence is 16 residues long. V was trimmed by 4 bases and J by 1 base, leaving 15 bases between them. Germline V lookup: CDR1 SGDLS, CDR2 YYNGEE. The CDR3 bases are TGTGCCAGCAGCCCCACAAGGAGGGGATCCTACAATGAGCAGTTCTTC. This encodes CASSPTRRGSYNEQFF.

This clonotype was detected many times. This chain links TRBV19 with TRBJ1-1; D not resolved. Germline CDR1 LNHDA, CDR2 SQIVND (reference sequence). The CDR3 consists of 13 residues. The V gene lost 3 bases and the J gene lost 12 bases, with 17 bases spanning the gap. The CDR3 sequence: CASSIGPNVMSFF. CDR3 DNA: TGTGCCAGTAGTATCGGTCCTAACGTCATGTCTTTCTTT.

This clonotype showed up just once. The junction differs from germline at one of its ends, possibly a read error. The chain is built from TRBV7-4 and TRBJ1-1, with TRBD1 as a possible D gene (5 bases). The length of the CDR3 is 11 residues. Germline CDR1 and CDR2: SGHVT and SQSDAQ. The CDR3 spells CASSRQNKAYF. The CDR3, as DNA: TGTGCCAGCAGTCGACAGAACAAAGCTTACTTT. Drawing the rest from reference TRBV7-4 and TRBJ1-1, the complete variable domain is GAGVSQSPRYKVAKRGRDVALRCDSISGHVTLYWYRQTLGQGSEVLTYSQSDAQRDKSGRPSGRFSAERPERSVSTLKIQRTEQGDSAVYLCASSRQNKAYFGQGTRLTVV.

The DNA for the CDR3 is TGCAGTGCTCGTGGGGCTTGGGATCAGCCCCAGCATTTT. It yields the protein CSARGAWDQPQHF. The genes are TRBV20-1 and TRBJ1-5; possibly TRBD1 for D (5 bases). The V end was cut by 5 bases, the J end by 5 bases, with 13 bases between. Germline values: CDR1 DFQATT, CDR2 SNEGSKA (reference sequence). The CDR3 length is 13 residues.

The chain employs TRBV12-3 or TRBV12-4 and TRBJ1-2; 7 bases line up with TRBD1. The CDR3 has 14 amino acids. V shed 6 bases and J 3 bases; nucleotides not matched to a gene: 7. The CDR3 DNA reads TGTGCCAGCAGGGCGTCTGACAGGGACTATGGCTACACCTTC. Translation: CASRASDRDYGYTF.

In this sample, this clonotype turned up once. The chain links TRBV3-1 to TRBJ1-6; D not resolved. The CDR3 totals 15 residues. With 1 base removed from V and 11 bases from J, the gap between germline ends came to 15 bases. Per germline, CDR1 LGHDT and CDR2 YNNKEL (reference sequence). The CDR3 region is CASSQGGSSGAPLHF. The DNA for the CDR3 is TGTGCCAGCAGCCAAGGCGGGTCCTCCGGCGCACCCCTCCACTTT.

Ten or more counts support this clonotype. V and J are TRBV12-3 or TRBV12-4 and TRBJ2-2, with D hard to call. V was shortened by 6 bases and J by 4 bases, with 15 bases between the two germline ends. The CDR3 runs 15 residues. The CDR3 nucleotides read TGTGCCAGCAGGCCCGCCTCAAGCGTCACCGGGGAGCTGTTTTTT. Its translation: CASRPASSVTGELFF.

This clonotype was recorded at least ten times. The chain uses TRBV23-1 and TRBJ2-3; the match to TRBD2 covers 10 bases. TRBV23-1 is labeled an ORF, and its function is uncertain. With V trimmed by 8 bases and J by 7 bases, 6 bases remained unmatched. CDR3 length equals 13 residues. CDR3: CASRSGLAHTQYF. Here the CDR3 DNA reads TGCGCCAGCCGATCGGGACTAGCGCATACGCAGTATTTT.

This clonotype was seen many times. The genes are TRBV12-3 or TRBV12-4 and TRBJ2-6; TRBD2 is a possible D gene (6 bases). The CDR3 has 15 amino acids. V shed 6 bases and J shed 2 bases, with 11 bases lying between them. The CDR3 nucleotides read TGTGCCAGCAGCCGGAGGGTCCCTGGGGCCAACGTCCTGACTTTC. Protein sequence: CASSRRVPGANVLTF.

At least ten counts were recorded for this clonotype. This chain uses TRBV6-1 with TRBJ2-3; 13 bases are shared with TRBD2. The trim removed 5 bases at V and 4 bases at J, leaving 12 bases unmatched. This CDR3 region has 18 residues. Per the germline V gene, CDR1 is MNHNS and CDR2 is SASEGT. In nucleotides, the CDR3 is TGTGCCAGCAGTCCAAGTTTTCTCGGACTAGCGGGAGCAGATACGCAGTATTTT. It is translated as CASSPSFLGLAGADTQYF.

Ten or more counts support this clonotype. The chain has TRBV6-6 and TRBJ2-2; 12 bases fit TRBD2. The CDR3 runs to 13 residues. V dropped 5 bases and J dropped 10; count of bases not matched to a gene: 2. Per the germline V gene, CDR1 is MNHNY and CDR2 is SVGAGI (reference sequence). CDR3 bases: TGTGCCAGCAGTCTAGCGGGAGGGTCGGAGCTGTTTTTT. Amino acids: CASSLAGGSELFF.

This clonotype has ten or more counts. The V gene is TRBV12-3 or TRBV12-4, the J gene TRBJ2-2; D gene uncertain. Trimming removed 5 bases from V and 5 bases from J, with 15 bases in between. The CDR3 has 15 amino acids. CDR3 sequence: CASSRIVEGTGELFF. The CDR3 bases are TGTGCCAGCAGTCGGATTGTGGAAGGGACCGGGGAGCTGTTTTTT.

This clonotype was found many times. The chain joins TRBV7-9 to TRBJ1-1; D is unclear. The CDR3 is 12 residues long. V lost 5 bases, J lost 11 bases, and 15 bases lay in between. Germline V gene lookup returns CDR1 SEHNR and CDR2 FQNEAQ (reference sequence). Here the CDR3 DNA reads TGTGCCAGCAGCCCCGGCGCCCTCGACGCTTTCTTT. This encodes CASSPGALDAFF.

At least ten counts were recorded for this clonotype. The genes are TRBV6-1 and TRBJ1-5; 9 nucleotides line up with TRBD1. Trimming took 6 bases from V and 3 from J; bases not matched to a gene: 6. Germline V CDR1 and CDR2: MNHNS, SASEGT. The CDR3 loop spans 15 amino acids. The CDR3 coding sequence is TGTGCCAGCAGGGGGGACAGGGCGAACAATCAGCCCCAGCATTTT. This encodes CASRGDRANNQPQHF.

This clonotype was seen at least ten times. The chain joins TRBV24-1 to TRBJ1-2, with 10 bases matching TRBD1. J was trimmed by 7 bases and V by 7 bases; bases with no gene match: 14. Germline V gene lookup returns CDR1 KGHDR and CDR2 SFDVKD. The CDR3 runs 16 residues. The CDR3 here is CATRSGTGVVPVGYTF. The CDR3 region has the DNA TGTGCCACCAGATCTGGGACAGGGGTTGTCCCAGTTGGCTACACCTTC.

This clonotype has just a few counts. This sequence joins TRBV2 and TRBJ2-3; 11 nucleotides align to TRBD2. This CDR3 spans 14 amino acids. Trimming removed 7 bases from V and 4 bases from J; junction bases left unmatched: 4. CDR1 is SNHLY and CDR2 is FYNNEI in the germline V gene. CDR3 sequence (DNA): TGTGCCAGCACCATACTAGCGGGAGCAGATACGCAGTATTTT. It is translated as CASTILAGADTQYF.

The sample holds a few counts of this clonotype. J is TRBJ1-1 and V is TRBV19; the match to TRBD1 covers 8 bases. The CDR3 consists of 15 residues. The germline gives CDR1 LNHDA, CDR2 SQIVND (reference sequence). V was pared by 3 bases and J by 1 base, with 4 bases of the junction left unmatched. The CDR3 reads CASSMGGQGNTEAFF. CDR3 DNA: TGTGCCAGTAGTATGGGAGGACAGGGGAACACTGAAGCTTTCTTT.

The table lists this clonotype with many counts. This chain joins TRBV7-9 and TRBJ2-1, with TRBD2 matching 7 bases. The CDR3 sequence is 16 residues long. Germline lookup yields CDR1 SEHNR and CDR2 FQNEAQ (reference sequence). Trimming cost V 5 bases and J 0 bases; bases outside gene matches: 7. This CDR3 reads CASSEGLGGSYNEQFF. The CDR3 DNA is TGTGCCAGCAGCGAAGGACTAGGAGGCTCCTACAATGAGCAGTTCTTC.

This clonotype was recorded at least ten times. The chain couples TRBV27 to TRBJ1-2; 11 nucleotides align to TRBD1. J gave up 8 bases and V 4 bases, and 6 bases lay outside the gene matches. The CDR3 runs to 14 residues. Germline-derived CDR1 and CDR2 are MNHEY and SMNVEV (reference sequence). The CDR3 sequence: CASSWGQGVSGYTF. In DNA, the CDR3 is TGTGCCAGCAGTTGGGGACAGGGGGTTTCAGGCTACACCTTC.

This clonotype appeared many times. The chain uses TRBV7-9 and TRBJ2-2, with D possibly matching TRBD1 (6 bases). V lost 5 bases to trimming and J lost 10 bases, with 14 bases between them. Germline V lookup: CDR1 SEHNR, CDR2 FQNEAQ (reference sequence). This CDR3 comprises 13 residues. CDR3 amino acids: CASSPNSGEELFF. DNA of the CDR3: TGTGCCAGCAGCCCCAACTCAGGGGAGGAGCTGTTTTTT. Full variable domain (outside the CDR3, taken from reference TRBV7-9 and TRBJ2-2): DTGVSQNPRHKITKRGQNVTFRCDPISEHNRLYWYRQTLGQGPEFLTYFQNEAQLEKSRLLSDRFSAERPKGSFSTLEIQRTEQGDSAMYLCASSPNSGEELFFGEGSRLTVL.

This clonotype has at least ten counts. The V call is TRBV6-6, the J call TRBJ1-6; 9 positions agree with TRBD1. In germline, CDR1 is MNHNY, CDR2 SVGAGI (reference sequence). J was trimmed by 7 bases and V by 2 bases; bases with no gene match: 3. The CDR3 length is 15 residues. This chain's CDR3 is CASSYPGQGNSPLHF. In DNA, the CDR3 is TGTGCCAGCAGTTACCCCGGACAGGGGAATTCACCCCTCCACTTT.

J is TRBJ1-4 and V is TRBV18; no reliable D call. Per germline, CDR1 KGHSH and CDR2 LQKENI. V was shortened by 2 bases and J by 5 bases, with 9 bases between the two germline ends. The CDR3 loop spans 14 amino acids. The chain's CDR3 is CASSPKAKNEKLFF. CDR3 bases: TGTGCCAGCTCACCAAAAGCGAAAAATGAAAAACTGTTTTTT.

There are many counts of this clonotype. This sequence joins TRBV7-9 and TRBJ2-7; the D gene could be TRBD1 or TRBD2 (5 bases each). This CDR3 is built from 14 residues. Germline CDR1 reads SEHNR; CDR2 reads FQNEAQ (reference sequence). Trimming pared 5 bases from V and 0 bases from J, leaving 11 bases between. The CDR3 DNA is TGTGCCAGCAGCGATCGGGACCACTCCTACGAGCAGTACTTC. It translates to CASSDRDHSYEQYF.

This clonotype was recorded many times. This sequence joins TRBV5-5 and TRBJ2-3, with TRBD2 as a possible D gene (5 bases). Per the germline V gene, CDR1 is SGHKS and CDR2 is YYEKEE (reference sequence). The CDR3 loop spans 14 amino acids. V lost 4 bases to trimming and J lost 0 bases, with 9 bases between them. The CDR3 spells CASSPPGSTDTQYF. In nucleotides, the CDR3 is TGTGCCAGCAGCCCGCCGGGGAGCACAGATACGCAGTATTTT.

This clonotype was counted a few times. The chain links TRBV11-2 to TRBJ2-1; D is perhaps TRBD2 (5 bases). Germline V gene sequence: CDR1 SGHAT, CDR2 FQNNGV. CDR3 length: 13 residues. V lost 1 base, J lost 8 bases, and 9 bases lay in between. The CDR3 coding sequence is TGTGCCAGCAGCTTAGCGGGGTTCCATGAGCAGTTCTTC. Its translation is CASSLAGFHEQFF.

At least ten counts were recorded for this clonotype. This chain uses TRBV12-3 or TRBV12-4 with TRBJ1-4; no firm D call. Trimming took off 6 bases at V and 0 bases at J, with 8 bases between the two ends. There are 14 residues in the CDR3. The CDR3 is CASRDGATNEKLFF. Here the CDR3 DNA reads TGTGCCAGCAGGGACGGGGCAACTAATGAAAAACTGTTTTTT.

There are many counts of this clonotype. J is TRBJ2-1 and V is TRBV7-3; D is possibly TRBD1 (5 bases). Germline assignment: CDR1 SGHTA and CDR2 FQGTGA. The V gene lost 0 bases and the J gene lost 10 bases, with 13 bases spanning the gap. CDR3 size: 14 residues. DNA for the CDR3: TGTGCCAGCAGCTTAACCCTAGACCCAGGGGAGCAGTTCTTC. Its translation: CASSLTLDPGEQFF.

This rearrangement joins TRBV5-8 to TRBJ1-6, with D perhaps TRBD1 (6 bases). Germline V gene sequence: CDR1 SGHTS, CDR2 YDEGEE. Trimming cost V 3 bases and J 10 bases, with 20 bases left between them. The CDR3 sequence is 16 residues long. The CDR3 loop reads CASSSPPQGTPSPLHF. The CDR3, as DNA: TGTGCCAGCAGCTCCCCACCACAGGGTACGCCGTCACCCCTCCACTTT.

This clonotype showed up many times. V usage is TRBV18 and J usage is TRBJ2-1, with TRBD2 identical over 10 bases. Germline CDR1 and CDR2: KGHSH and LQKENI. The CDR3 covers 15 residues. Trimming removed 6 bases from V and 5 bases from J; junction bases left unmatched: 7. CDR3 residues: CASSPGLADHNEQFF. CDR3 nucleotides: TGTGCCAGCTCCCCAGGACTAGCGGATCACAATGAGCAGTTCTTC. The full variable domain, in which reference TRBV18 and TRBJ2-1 provide the parts outside the CDR3, is NAGVMQNPRHLVRRRGQEARLRCSPMKGHSHVYWYRQLPEEGLKFMVYLQKENIIDESGMPKERFSAEFPKEGPSILRIQQVVRGDSAAYFCASSPGLADHNEQFFGPGTRLTVL.

This clonotype was detected many times. The chain carries TRBV2 and TRBJ2-1, with D tentatively TRBD2 (6 bases). Looked up from germline, CDR1 is SNHLY and CDR2 is FYNNEI. V lost 5 bases and J lost 0, with 26 bases in between. This CDR3 region has 20 residues. In nucleotides, the CDR3 is TGTGCCAGCAGTCGTGCCCCAGTTCCGGGGGTCCAAAGCTCCTACAATGAGCAGTTCTTC. This gives the protein CASSRAPVPGVQSSYNEQFF.